Below are 21 T cell receptor beta chains sequenced from a single sample in a study of regulatory T cells in long-lasting Graves disease. For TCR beta, libraries came from iRepertoire HTBI primers and Arm-PCR of CDR3 regions. MiXCR was run by TCRdb on the multiplex PCR reads, yielding one entry per CDR3 protein. The sample holds about 200,000 distinct CDR3 sequences, roughly 19% seen once. This sample's time point: newly diagnosed GD, antithyroid drugs for less than 3 months. Researchers made the TCR library from RNA that was extracted from PBMCs. These same data were also listed under a study on T cells in Graves' hyperthyroidism and ophthalmopathy.

This sample comprised peripheral blood mononuclear cells (PBMCs), obtained at new diagnosis, from a patient treated with antithyroid drugs. The origin of the receptors is a woman younger than 45 with Graves disease.

CDR3 sequence (DNA): TGCAGCGTTTCCGGGACAGCTAACACCGGGGAGCTGTTTTTT. This gives the protein CSVSGTANTGELFF. The chain combines TRBV29-1 with TRBJ2-2; 7 bases are shared with TRBD1. CDR1 and CDR2 (germline): SQVTM, ANQGSEA. The CDR3 has 14 amino acids. Losses at the gene ends were 5 bases for V and 2 bases for J; bases not matched to a gene: 5.

This clonotype has at least ten counts. This chain joins TRBV9 and TRBJ2-7, with D possibly TRBD1 on 6 matching bases. Trimming left V 4 bases short and J 2 bases short, with 22 bases between. This CDR3 spans 17 amino acids. Per the germline V gene, CDR1 is SGDLS and CDR2 is YYNGEE. CDR3 sequence: CASSYSPSGQRTYEQYF. In DNA, the CDR3 is TGTGCCAGCAGCTACTCCCCTTCGGGACAACGGACCTACGAGCAGTACTTC. The full variable domain, its missing parts supplied by reference TRBV9 and TRBJ2-7, is DSGVTQTPKHLITATGQRVTLRCSPRSGDLSVYWYQQSLDQGLQFLIQYYNGEERAKGNILERFSAQQFPDLHSELNLSSLELGDSALYFCASSYSPSGQRTYEQYFGPGTRLTVT.

The chain employs TRBV11-1 and TRBJ2-3; TRBD2 aligns across 13 bases. J was trimmed by 7 bases and V by 5 bases; bases with no gene match: 12. The CDR3 length is 17 residues. Per germline, CDR1 SGHAT and CDR2 FQDESV (reference sequence). The CDR3 bases are TGTGCCAGCAGCACCCAGACTAGCGGGGGGACCCTCTATACGCAGTATTTT. It is translated as CASSTQTSGGTLYTQYF.

The rearrangement joins TRBV12-3 or TRBV12-4 to TRBJ2-3; D could derive from TRBD1 or TRBD2 (5 bases each). The CDR3 has 15 amino acids. The V end lost 0 bases, the J end lost 2 bases, and 9 bases lay between the germline ends. The CDR3 bases are TGTGCCAGCAGTTTAGCGGGGACCGTCACAGATACGCAGTATTTT. It codes for CASSLAGTVTDTQYF.

The chain uses TRBV9 and TRBJ2-1; 9 bases are shared with TRBD2. Germline V gives CDR1 SGDLS, CDR2 YYNGEE. The CDR3 spans 18 residues. The J segment lost 4 bases and the V segment lost 4 bases, leaving 15 bases of the junction unmatched. CDR3 coding DNA: TGTGCCAGCAGCCCACAGGTAGCGGGAGTTCAACGATACAATGAGCAGTTCTTC. Amino acids: CASSPQVAGVQRYNEQFF.

The table lists this clonotype with many counts. This sequence joins TRBV6-1 and TRBJ1-2, with TRBD1 as a possible D gene (6 bases). The length of the CDR3 is 18 residues. Germline CDR1 and CDR2: MNHNS and SASEGT. With 1 base removed from V and 7 bases from J, the gap between germline ends came to 25 bases. The CDR3 spells CASSEVSLGGTAVSGYTF. In nucleotides, the CDR3 is TGTGCCAGCAGTGAAGTATCCTTAGGGGGGACCGCGGTATCTGGCTACACCTTC.

This clonotype was detected many times. The rearrangement uses TRBV6-5 and TRBJ2-7; D perhaps matches TRBD1 (5 bases). The CDR3 contains 15 residues. V gave up 2 bases and J gave up 5 bases, with 16 bases separating them. Per germline, CDR1 MNHEY and CDR2 SVGAGI. The CDR3 spells CASSYRPVMDNEQYF. The CDR3 nucleotides are TGTGCCAGCAGTTACCGGCCAGTTATGGACAACGAGCAGTACTTC.

This clonotype appeared many times. The chain joins TRBV9 to TRBJ2-7; D not resolved. Germline loops: CDR1 SGDLS, CDR2 YYNGEE. CDR3 length: 15 amino acids. The ends were cut back, 0 bases at V and 5 bases at J, with 15 bases in the middle. CDR3 in DNA: TGTGCCAGCAGCGTAGACTTTACCTCATCGGACGAGCAGTACTTC. Amino acid sequence: CASSVDFTSSDEQYF.

In this sample, this clonotype turned up many times. The V gene is TRBV11-2, the J gene TRBJ1-1; TRBD1 matches at 9 bases. Germline V lookup: CDR1 SGHAT, CDR2 FQNNGV. There are 13 residues in the CDR3. V was pared by 2 bases and J by 8 bases, with 3 bases of the junction left unmatched. CDR3 in amino acids: CASSLTGGREAFF. CDR3 bases: TGTGCCAGCAGCTTAACAGGGGGCAGGGAAGCTTTCTTT.

This clonotype was seen ten or more times. One end of the junction is discordant with germline, which a read error may explain. The genes are TRBV7-8 and TRBJ1-1; a possible D gene is TRBD1 (6 bases). CDR1 and CDR2 from the germline V gene are SGHVS and FQNEAQ. The CDR3 extends over 14 amino acids. CDR3 in amino acids: CANSPRTANTEAFF. In DNA, the CDR3 is TGTGCCAACAGCCCACGGACAGCGAACACTGAAGCTTTCTTT.

The table lists this clonotype with a few counts. A read error may be the cause here, since a much bigger clone is one base away. The gene calls are TRBV6-2 or TRBV6-3 and TRBJ2-3, with D perhaps matching TRBD2 (6 bases). This CDR3 contains 13 residues. CDR1 is MNHEY, CDR2 SVGEGT, per germline. The CDR3 loop reads CASTPGATGTRYF. DNA of the CDR3: TGTGCCAGCACCCCGGGAGCCACGGGGACGCGGTATTTT.

This clonotype was found many times. V gene TRBV9 combines with J gene TRBJ2-2; D might be TRBD2 (5 bases). The CDR3 length is 15 residues. CDR1 SGDLS and CDR2 YYNGEE come from the germline V gene. V lost 3 bases, J lost 7 bases, and 16 bases lay in between. The CDR3 spells CASSAARTFVGELFF. In nucleotides, the CDR3 is TGTGCCAGCAGCGCGGCCCGGACTTTTGTCGGGGAGCTGTTTTTT.

The chain carries TRBV6-5 and TRBJ2-7; a possible D gene is TRBD2 (5 bases). Per germline, CDR1 MNHEY and CDR2 SVGAGI. The ends were cut back, 0 bases at V and 0 bases at J, with 9 bases in the middle. This CDR3 is built from 15 residues. CDR3 bases: TGTGCCAGCAGTTACTCGAGGGCTGACTCCTACGAGCAGTACTTC. Translated, it gives CASSYSRADSYEQYF.

This clonotype was seen only once. Because the CDR3 is missing its conserved closing phenylalanine or tryptophan, this is likely a read error. The genes are TRBV30 and TRBJ1-6; a possible D gene is TRBD1 (5 bases). This CDR3 comprises 13 residues. Per the germline V gene, CDR1 is GTSNPN and CDR2 is SVGIG (reference sequence). As DNA, the CDR3 is TGTGCCTGGAGTGAACAGGAAGATTCTCCCCTCCACTGT. Its protein product is CAWSEQEDSPLHC.

This clonotype was picked up many times. The chain links TRBV6-1 to TRBJ2-2, with 7 bases identical to TRBD1. Trimming at V came to 5 bases and at J to 4 bases, leaving 7 bases not matched to a gene. Germline V gene sequence: CDR1 MNHNS, CDR2 SASEGT. The CDR3 runs to 15 residues. Here the CDR3 reads CASSRGGWGTGELFF. The DNA for the CDR3 is TGTGCCAGCAGTAGAGGGGGCTGGGGCACCGGGGAGCTGTTTTTT.

As concerns this clonotype: The CDR3 does not close with the conserved phenylalanine or tryptophan, likely indicating a read error. V and J are TRBV3-1 and TRBJ2-7; the match to TRBD1 covers 9 bases. Germline CDR1 LGHDT, CDR2 YNNKEL (reference sequence). With 4 bases clipped from V and 3 bases from J, the junction kept 7 bases outside the gene matches. The CDR3 is 15 amino acids. CDR3 bases: TGTGCCAGCAGCCGACCGGGACAGGGCCACTACGAGCAGTACCTC. It specifies CASSRPGQGHYEQYL.

This clonotype has at least ten counts. The V call is TRBV9, the J call TRBJ1-1; D not resolved. Germline V gives CDR1 SGDLS, CDR2 YYNGEE. The V end lost 2 bases, the J end lost 1 base, and 6 bases lay between the germline ends. This CDR3 comprises 13 residues. This chain's CDR3 is CASSVDTNTEAFF. The CDR3 bases are TGTGCCAGCAGCGTTGACACGAACACTGAAGCTTTCTTT. Variable domain in full (rest from reference TRBV9 and TRBJ1-1): DSGVTQTPKHLITATGQRVTLRCSPRSGDLSVYWYQQSLDQGLQFLIQYYNGEERAKGNILERFSAQQFPDLHSELNLSSLELGDSALYFCASSVDTNTEAFFGQGTRLTVV.

For this clonotype: Just one base apart from a much larger clone, this may be a read error. The rearrangement links TRBV30 to TRBJ1-3; D is unresolved. In germline, CDR1 is GTSNPN, CDR2 SVGIG (reference sequence). The CDR3 has 15 residues. In nucleotides, the CDR3 is TGTGCCTGGAGGACGGCGGCTTTCTCTCGAAACACCATATATTTT. Translated: CAWRTAAFSRNTIYF.

The sample holds many counts of this clonotype. The genes are TRBV11-2 and TRBJ2-5; D unresolved. The CDR3 covers 14 residues. Deletions cut 3 bases from V and 1 base from J, with 9 bases between. Germline-derived CDR1 and CDR2 are SGHAT and FQNNGV. CDR3 DNA: TGTGCCAGCAGCTTTATCGGCATCCAAGAGACCCAGTACTTC. It yields the protein CASSFIGIQETQYF.

This clonotype was detected many times. V and J are TRBV6-2 or TRBV6-3 and TRBJ2-3; D is unresolved. Trimming removed 0 bases at V and 2 bases at J, with 12 bases between. Germline V gives CDR1 MNHEY, CDR2 SVGEGT. CDR3 length: 16 residues. The CDR3: CASSYSRSRDTDTQYF. For the CDR3, the DNA is TGTGCCAGCAGTTACTCCCGGAGCCGAGACACAGATACGCAGTATTTT.

This clonotype was seen at least ten times. This chain uses TRBV7-9 with TRBJ2-5, with 12 bases aligning to TRBD2. In germline, CDR1 is SEHNR, CDR2 FQNEAQ (reference sequence). Trimming took 4 bases from V and 3 from J; bases not matched to a gene: 6. The CDR3 totals 16 residues. The CDR3 is CASSWPSSGGEETQYF. The CDR3 bases are TGTGCCAGCAGCTGGCCCTCTAGCGGGGGGGAAGAGACCCAGTACTTC.